This T cell receptor (beta chain) came from a study of T cell responses to AZD1222 COVID-19 vaccine. Regarding the study as a whole: Elevations in Spike-specific TCR breadth and depth followed administration of two AZD1222 doses. Vaccine-related CD4 TCRs covered spike, predominating at 160-218 and 743-854. Clonal diversity was possibly underestimated, and the donors were mostly white British, with more females.

A word on this clone: What it binds is unknown.

Losses at the gene ends were 2 bases for V and 14 bases for J; bases not matched to a gene: 9. The CDR3 sequence is 13 residues long. In germline, CDR1 is SGHTA, CDR2 FQGNSA. Clones were read by immunoSEQ multiplex PCR, and TCRdb kept only the in-frame ones, dropping some. The sample carries roughly 100,000 clones, roughly 88% recorded once. The receptor's source is an adult in good health. This rearrangement joins TRBV7-2 to TRBJ1-2; 9 nucleotides align to TRBD1. Sequencing was performed on peripheral blood, taken on day 0 of AZD1222 vaccination. The CDR3 loop reads CASSLPQGTGSTF. The CDR3 DNA follows: TGTGCCAGCAGCTTACCGCAGGGGACAGGGAGTACCTTC.